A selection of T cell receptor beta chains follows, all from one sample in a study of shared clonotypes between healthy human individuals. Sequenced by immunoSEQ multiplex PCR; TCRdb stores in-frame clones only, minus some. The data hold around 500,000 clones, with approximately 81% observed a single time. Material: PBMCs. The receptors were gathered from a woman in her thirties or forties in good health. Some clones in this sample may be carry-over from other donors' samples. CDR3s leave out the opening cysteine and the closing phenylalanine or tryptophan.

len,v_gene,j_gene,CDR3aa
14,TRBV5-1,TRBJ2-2,ASSVTNRAFTGELF
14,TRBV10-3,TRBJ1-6,AISESIDRNVSPLH
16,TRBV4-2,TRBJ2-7,ASSQEGTGLAGPYEQY
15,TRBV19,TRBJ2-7,ASKGARPGLGSYEQY
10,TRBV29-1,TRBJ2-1,SVGGLVNEQF
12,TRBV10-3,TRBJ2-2,AIGLAGGTGELF
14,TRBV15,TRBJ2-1,ATSRGGSGGYNEQF
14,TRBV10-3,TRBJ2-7,AISGGTSGKPYEQY
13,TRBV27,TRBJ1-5,ASSLSITGDQPQH
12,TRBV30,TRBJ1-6,AWSVGDLRSPLH
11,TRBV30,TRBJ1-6,AWRSRDYSPLH
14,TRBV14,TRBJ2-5,ASSQDWRGRLETQY